These 32 T cell receptor beta chains were sequenced from one sample in a study of monozygotic twins with inflammatory bowel disease. TCRdb reanalyzed the 5' RACE reads and collapses them to one entry per CDR3 protein, without DNA. The table lists approximately 400,000 distinct CDR3 sequences. The specimen was blood. Source of these receptors: a human donor with ulcerative colitis or Crohn's disease, or a healthy co-twin of an affected twin (not recorded which).

The rearrangement links TRBV4-3 to TRBJ2-7. The CDR3 loop spans 17 amino acids. Germline CDR1 LGHNA, CDR2 YSLEER. The CDR3 reads CASSQEIGGLEYYEQYF.

The rearrangement links TRBV5-1 to TRBJ2-7; TCRdb proposes TRBD1, but this gene call is untestable without DNA. The CDR3 has 17 amino acids. Germline V gene data show CDR1 as SGHRS and CDR2 as YFSETQ. The CDR3 is CASTSGAGRGIGYEQYF.

This chain connects TRBV7-9 to TRBJ2-1; the TRBD2 assignment by TCRdb is unverifiable without DNA. The CDR3 extends over 17 amino acids. Germline values: CDR1 SEHNR, CDR2 FQNEAQ (reference sequence). The chain's CDR3 is CASSFVSGAHLYNEQFF.

The chain combines TRBV10-3 with TRBJ2-7; without DNA, the TCRdb call of TRBD2 cannot be checked. Germline V lookup: CDR1 ENHRY, CDR2 SYGVKD. The CDR3 consists of 15 residues. The CDR3 region is CAISAGLARTYEQYF.

The rearrangement uses TRBV12-3 or TRBV12-4 and TRBJ2-3; TCRdb's D call of TRBD1 is untestable without DNA. There are 15 residues in the CDR3. CDR3 in amino acids: CASSHGTGTTDTQYF.

The J gene is TRBJ1-1, the V gene TRBV6-1. The CDR3 runs to 13 residues. From germline, CDR1 is MNHNS and CDR2 SASEGT. The CDR3 sequence is CASKLPLGTEAFF.

The V gene is TRBV15, the J gene TRBJ1-4; TCRdb gives TRBD1 as the D gene, but with no DNA this cannot be confirmed. Germline V CDR1 and CDR2: LNHNV, YYDKDF (reference sequence). The CDR3 is 15 amino acids. CDR3 sequence reads: CATSRQPGQGEKLFF.

This CDR3 is CTSSRGFGGRKETQYF. The rearrangement joins TRBV1 to TRBJ2-5; TCRdb indicates TRBD2, and absent DNA this call remains unverified. TRBV1 is a recognized pseudogene. The CDR3 consists of 16 residues.

The chain recombines TRBV7-9 with TRBJ2-1; no DNA is available, so the TRBD1 call from TCRdb remains unchecked. CDR3 length: 14 amino acids. CDR1 is SEHNR and CDR2 is FQNEAQ in the germline V gene (reference sequence). The CDR3 spells CASSFRDWDNEQFF.

CDR3 region: CASSESPGTSGGWTDTQYF. This chain joins TRBV25-1 and TRBJ2-3; TCRdb designates TRBD2, a call that cannot be tested without DNA. This CDR3 region has 19 residues. The germline V gene has CDR1 MGHDK and CDR2 SYGVNS.

The chain has TRBV28 and TRBJ1-5; the TCRdb call, TRBD1, lacks DNA for checking. Germline lookup yields CDR1 MDHEN and CDR2 SYDVKM. The CDR3 runs to 16 residues. CDR3 residues: CASSPYGRGSSQPQHF.

The chain combines TRBV7-9 with TRBJ1-1; absent DNA, TCRdb's TRBD1 call cannot be checked. The CDR3 spans 13 residues. CDR1 and CDR2 from the germline V gene are SEHNR and FQNEAQ (reference sequence). The CDR3: CASSLGAGRAAFF.

The rearrangement uses TRBV7-7 and TRBJ2-5; TCRdb returns TRBD1, unconfirmable since there is no DNA. The CDR3 extends over 13 amino acids. CDR1 and CDR2 from the germline V gene are SSHAT and FNYEAQ (reference sequence). The CDR3 loop is CASSLETGGTQYF. The full variable domain, in which reference TRBV7-7 and TRBJ2-5 provide the parts outside the CDR3, is GAGVSQSPRYKVTKRGQDVTLRCDPISSHATLYWYQQALGQGPEFLTYFNYEAQPDKSGLPSDRFSAERPEGSISTLTIQRTEQRDSAMYRCASSLETGGTQYFGPGTRLLVL.

The chain carries TRBV27 and TRBJ1-2; the TCRdb D gene call, TRBD1, has no DNA to confirm it. Per the germline V gene, CDR1 is MNHEY and CDR2 is SMNVEV (reference sequence). This CDR3 is 13 amino acids long. The CDR3 sequence is CASSLRGDYGYTF.

The rearrangement links TRBV15 to TRBJ1-1; TCRdb proposes TRBD1, but this gene call is untestable without DNA. CDR1 is LNHNV, CDR2 YYDKDF, per germline (reference sequence). This CDR3 has 15 residues. This CDR3 reads CATSREKGQNTEAFF.

The rearrangement uses TRBV14 and TRBJ2-2. Per germline, CDR1 SGHDN and CDR2 FVKESK. This CDR3 region has 14 residues. The CDR3 loop reads CASSKTVNTGELFF.

The CDR3 is CAISTGISGNTIYF. The rearrangement links TRBV10-3 to TRBJ1-3; TCRdb reports TRBD1, a call that lacks DNA to check it against. Germline values: CDR1 ENHRY, CDR2 SYGVKD. This CDR3 is 14 amino acids long.

The V gene is TRBV5-1, the J gene TRBJ1-5. CDR1 and CDR2 (germline): SGHRS, YFSETQ. This CDR3 contains 15 residues. The CDR3 loop reads CASSSDGYSNQPQHF. The variable domain in full, with the rest retrieved from reference TRBV5-1 and TRBJ1-5, is KAGVTQTPRYLIKTRGQQVTLSCSPISGHRSVSWYQQTPGQGLQFLFEYFSETQRNKGNFPGRFSGRQFSNSRSEMNVSTLELGDSALYLCASSSDGYSNQPQHFGDGTRLSIL.

The rearrangement links TRBV2 to TRBJ1-5; the D call from TCRdb, TRBD1, cannot be confirmed without DNA. CDR3 size: 15 residues. Germline V CDR1 and CDR2: SNHLY, FYNNEI. CDR3 in amino acids: CASSEQGASNQPQHF.

The rearrangement links TRBV7-8 to TRBJ2-1; TCRdb reports TRBD1, a call that lacks DNA to check it against. Germline loops: CDR1 SGHVS, CDR2 FQNEAQ. CDR3 size: 13 residues. This CDR3 reads CASSLARGTEQFF. The full variable domain, its missing parts supplied by reference TRBV7-8 and TRBJ2-1, is GAGVSQSPRYKVAKRGQDVALRCDPISGHVSLFWYQQALGQGPEFLTYFQNEAQLDKSGLPSDRFFAERPEGSVSTLKIQRTQQEDSAVYLCASSLARGTEQFFGPGTRLTVL.

The chain is built from TRBV11-2 and TRBJ2-5; TCRdb's D gene call, TRBD1, goes unchecked for lack of DNA. The germline gives CDR1 SGHAT, CDR2 FQNNGV. The CDR3 has 15 residues. This chain's CDR3 is CASSLRQGIWETQYF.

The chain has TRBV5-1 and TRBJ2-1; the D call from TCRdb, TRBD1, cannot be confirmed without DNA. Germline V gene lookup returns CDR1 SGHRS and CDR2 YFSETQ. This CDR3 is built from 15 residues. The CDR3 sequence is CASSLVGSGTHEQFF.

The chain is built from TRBV3-1 and TRBJ2-1. The germline V gene has CDR1 LGHDT and CDR2 YNNKEL (reference sequence). The CDR3 has 12 residues. The chain's CDR3 is CASSQYPSEQFF.

The chain couples TRBV7-9 to TRBJ1-4; absent DNA, TCRdb's TRBD1 call cannot be checked. CDR3 length: 16 residues. CDR1 and CDR2 (germline): SEHNR, FQNEAQ (reference sequence). The CDR3 sequence: CASSLAPGRVNEKLFF.

V usage is TRBV24-1 and J usage is TRBJ2-1; TCRdb calls TRBD2, which cannot be checked without DNA. The CDR3 is 15 amino acids. Germline assignment: CDR1 KGHDR and CDR2 SFDVKD. The CDR3 reads CATGDPRGSYNEQFF.

V usage is TRBV5-1 and J usage is TRBJ2-2; the TCRdb D gene call, TRBD2, has no DNA to confirm it. This CDR3 is built from 17 residues. Germline CDR1 and CDR2: SGHRS and YFSETQ. CDR3 region: CASSLARALGSTGELFF.

The CDR3 sequence: CSASSQAAGDSKYKNIQYF. The chain couples TRBV20-1 to TRBJ2-4; TCRdb picks TRBD2, but there is no DNA to check that call. The CDR3 has 19 residues. Germline lookup yields CDR1 DFQATT and CDR2 SNEGSKA (reference sequence).

V gene TRBV9 combines with J gene TRBJ2-7. Germline CDR1 is SGDLS and CDR2 is YYNGEE. The CDR3 is made up of 14 amino acids. CDR3 in amino acids: CASSVESTRYEQYF.

The CDR3 spells CSARSHAGTGNTGELFF. This chain uses TRBV20-1 with TRBJ2-2; TCRdb reports TRBD1, a call that lacks DNA to check it against. CDR3 length: 17 residues. Germline CDR1 reads DFQATT; CDR2 reads SNEGSKA (reference sequence).

The CDR3 loop is CASTEGAGAEAFF. The chain combines TRBV6-6 with TRBJ1-1; lacking DNA, the TRBD1 call made by TCRdb goes unchecked. CDR1 and CDR2 (germline): MNHNY, SVGAGI (reference sequence). The CDR3 is made up of 13 amino acids.

V is TRBV20-1 and J is TRBJ2-7; the D gene TCRdb calls, TRBD1, cannot be checked with no DNA. Germline loops: CDR1 DFQATT, CDR2 SNEGSKA (reference sequence). The CDR3 runs 13 residues. The CDR3 spells CSARTGGFGEQYF.

The V gene is TRBV25-1, the J gene TRBJ1-2; absent DNA, TCRdb's TRBD1 call cannot be checked. The V gene's germline CDR1 is MGHDK and CDR2 SYGVNS. The CDR3 has 16 amino acids. CDR3 amino acids: CASSSPRDASNYGYTF.